A selection of T cell receptor beta chains follows, all from one sample in a study of T cell repertoires in cytomegalovirus infection. TCRdb ran MiXCR on the reads and lists one entry per CDR3 protein. The sample has roughly 250,000 distinct CDR3 sequences, approximately 13% seen once. Material: PBMCs. The receptors here all came from a human donor in good health (CMV status not recorded). Some clones in this sample may be carry-over from other donors' samples. The conserved cysteine and the conserved F or W are not part of the CDR3 here.

TRBV20-1	TRBJ1-2	10	SARWDSYGYT
TRBV7-9	TRBJ1-4	12	ASSWDSLNEKLF
TRBV18	TRBJ2-5	13	ASSPPGLAKETQY
TRBV6-5	TRBJ2-6	15	ASSPGQGGPGANVLT
TRBV19	TRBJ2-7	13	ASSKTSGSRYEQY
TRBV2	TRBJ1-2	12	ASTRDRTIYGYT
TRBV6-2/TRBV6-3	TRBJ1-5	14	ASSYDRAFINQPQH
TRBV7-2	TRBJ2-7	13	ASSSLAGGPGEQY
TRBV20-1	TRBJ2-7	16	SARDETTRDRGSYEQY
TRBV11-2	TRBJ1-6	16	ASSFRFTGGSNNSPLH
TRBV25-1	TRBJ2-7	11	ASSESGIYEQY
TRBV7-2	TRBJ2-6	17	ASSLATGSFYAGANVLT
TRBV20-1	TRBJ2-1	11	SARLAGLNEQF
TRBV7-2	TRBJ1-2	13	ASGQGLLTKYGYT
TRBV12-3/TRBV12-4	TRBJ2-1	12	ASSLGQGSNEQF
TRBV7-9	TRBJ1-1	12	ASTGGVRNTEAF
TRBV28	TRBJ1-1	14	ASSSSRDRAGTEAF
TRBV7-2	TRBJ2-3	13	ASSVPGSSTDTQY
TRBV2	TRBJ1-1	11	ASREDRATEAF
TRBV20-1	-	11	SAISGRSNEQY
TRBV4-3	TRBJ2-5	15	ASSQWGAEGLGETQY
TRBV29-1	TRBJ2-1	10	SVEGGINEQF
TRBV5-4	TRBJ2-5	13	ASSIGQGPQETQY
TRBV7-6	TRBJ1-6	12	ASSAGQSNSPLH
TRBV7-3	TRBJ2-5	13	ASSLNPGHQETQY
TRBV10-3	TRBJ1-1	12	AIRRIQGDTEAF
TRBV7-2	TRBJ1-1	12	ASSPQSENTEAF
TRBV7-2	TRBJ1-6	13	ASSPSGGPDSPLH
TRBV13	TRBJ2-7	11	ASSLFGRGEQY
TRBV5-4	TRBJ2-7	14	ASSLAGGIMTNEQY
TRBV6-2/TRBV6-3	TRBJ2-1	14	ASSYSGQNPFNEQF
TRBV4-1	TRBJ2-3	13	ASSPSGQSTDTQY
TRBV7-2	TRBJ1-5	12	ASSMGTANQPQH
TRBV7-2	TRBJ1-1	11	ASSSPGRPEAF
TRBV6-1	TRBJ1-1	13	ASSTQGAGGTEAF
TRBV7-3	TRBJ1-6	11	ASGQGMGSPLH
TRBV7-3	TRBJ2-1	13	ASSPRPGNINEQF
TRBV6-5	TRBJ1-5	13	ASSLGQYSNQPQH
TRBV29-1	TRBJ2-5	15	SVEGGGERTGEETQY